These T cell receptor beta chains were read from a single sample in a study of blood T cell repertoires in COVID-19. The data were produced by immunoSEQ multiplex PCR, yet TCRdb's version contains in-frame clones alone and is incomplete. The profile shows over 150,000 clones, around 85% of them singletons. What was sequenced was PBMCs or T cells enriched from blood (not recorded which). All receptors derive from a woman in her thirties who had recovered from COVID-19. Each CDR3 is given with its conserved first and last residue. D genes are given only for firm matches. Expanded clones are given a class, and other clones once, few, many or no size at all.

>.|.|TRBV11-3|TRBJ2-4
TGTGCCAGCAGCCTTGGAGGGGCCCAAAACATTCAGTACTTC
CASSLGGAQNIQYF
>TRBD1|once|TRBV7-2|TRBJ1-6
TGTGCCAGCAGCTTAGAAGGGACAGGGTCTCGTTCACCCCTCCACTTT
CASSLEGTGSRSPLHF
>.|.|TRBV7-8|TRBJ2-1
TGTGCCAGCAGCCCCTTAGGAACAGGGAGCCCCTCCAATGAGCAGTTCTTC
CASSPLGTGSPSNEQFF
>.|.|TRBV12-3/TRBV12-4|TRBJ1-4
TGTGCCAGCAGTCTTAGCGGCGTTGAAAAACTGTTTTTT
CASSLSGVEKLFF
>.|.|TRBV4-1|TRBJ1-6
TGCGCCAGCAGCCAAGACAGGGTCAGGTCACCCCTCCACTTT
CASSQDRVRSPLHF
>.|.|TRBV7-2|TRBJ1-5
TGTGCCAGCAGCGAACAGAGAGATCAGCCCCAGCATTTT
CASSEQRDQPQHF
>TRBD2|.|TRBV3-1/TRBV3-2|TRBJ2-5
TGTGCCAGCAGCCAGAGACTAGCGGGAGGGCCGCAAGAGACCCAGTACTTC
CASSQRLAGGPQETQYF
>TRBD2|.|TRBV3-1/TRBV3-2|TRBJ2-3
TGTGCCAGCAGCCAAGATTTAGTGACTAGCGGGGGGTGGCCAGATACGCAGTATTTT
CASSQDLVTSGGWPDTQYF
>TRBD1|.|TRBV5-4|TRBJ1-2
TGTGCCAGCAGCATATCGACAGGGTTTAATTATGGCTACACCTTC
CASSISTGFNYGYTF
>TRBD2|.|TRBV9|TRBJ2-2
TGTGCCAGCAGCGTAGACGGACTAGCGGTGAACACCGGGGAGCTGTTTTTT
CASSVDGLAVNTGELFF
>TRBD1|once|TRBV20-1|TRBJ2-3
TGCAGTGCTAGTAGACAGGGTACCATGTATACGCAGTATTTT
CSASRQGTMYTQYF
>.|.|TRBV18|TRBJ2-3
TGTGCCAGCTCACCCCTAGTGACGAGCACAGATACGCAGTATTTT
CASSPLVTSTDTQYF
>.|.|TRBV28|TRBJ2-3
TGTGCCAGCAGTTTATACAGGGCTGGAGATACGCAGTATTTT
CASSLYRAGDTQYF
>.|.|TRBV28|TRBJ1-1
TGTGCCAGCACTACGGGGGGGTCGCCTAACACTGAAGCTTTCTTT
CASTTGGSPNTEAFF
>TRBD1|.|TRBV11-1|TRBJ2-1
TGTGCCAGCAGCCCGGGACAGGGCGGCCTCAATGAGCAGTTCTTC
CASSPGQGGLNEQFF
>TRBD1|few|TRBV28|TRBJ1-4
TGTGCCAGCAGTTTCAGGGGACAGGGTAACATAGAAAAACTGTTTTTT
CASSFRGQGNIEKLFF
>TRBD2|few|TRBV5-1|TRBJ2-3
TGCGCCAGCCGTTCCGGGACTAGACCACGCACAGATACGCAGTATTTT
CASRSGTRPRTDTQYF
>.|many|TRBV11-2|TRBJ1-6
TGTGCCAGCAGCTTCAGGGGTCGCAATTCACCCCTCCACTTT
CASSFRGRNSPLHF
>.|once|TRBV7-9|TRBJ1-5
TGTGCCAGCAGAAAGGAAGGGGGCAATCAGCCCCAGCATTTT
CASRKEGGNQPQHF
>.|.|TRBV28|TRBJ1-3
TGTGCCAGCAGTCCCCTGGGGGGGGGCTCTGGAAACACCATATATTTT
CASSPLGGGSGNTIYF
>TRBD2|.|TRBV5-4|TRBJ2-3
TGTGCCAGCAACCGAGCGGGGCGCACAGATACGCAGTATTTT
CASNRAGRTDTQYF
>.|few|TRBV6-5|TRBJ1-5
TGTGCCAGCAGTCTAGGACAGAATCAGCCCCAGCATTTT
CASSLGQNQPQHF
>.|.|TRBV5-6|TRBJ1-4
TGTGCCAGCAGCCCCCGCCAGGTTGCTAATGAAAAACTGTTTTTT
CASSPRQVANEKLFF
>TRBD2|.|TRBV7-2|TRBJ2-3
TGTGCCAGCAGCTTGCTAGCGGGAGTGGTCACAGATACGCAGTATTTT
CASSLLAGVVTDTQYF